Following are 26 T cell receptor beta chains from one sample sequenced in a study of CXCR3-negative and CXCR3-positive naive CD8 T cells. UMI labels and 5' RACE were used to prepare the TRB cDNA libraries. No DNA is given; TCRdb re-called the 5' RACE reads and lists each CDR3 protein once. This sample contains 60,000 to 65,000 distinct CDR3 sequences. The study, taken as a whole, reports: CXCR3-positive naive cells had TRB CDR3s that were more hydrophobic than CXCR3-negative naive cells had.

Which antigens these TCRs recognize remains unknown. The sequenced sample consisted of naive CXCR3+ CD8+ T cells from blood. Subset given: CD45RO-CCR7+CD27+CD95- naive CD8+ T cells expressing CXCR3 (TNR3+). Every receptor here comes from a human donor in good health. Some clones in this sample may be carry-over from other donors' samples.

CDR3 protein: CASSQDFTSGSYNEQFF. The gene calls are TRBV4-3 and TRBJ2-1; no DNA is available, so the TRBD2 call from TCRdb remains unchecked. Germline CDR1 is LGHNA and CDR2 is YSLEER. The CDR3 runs 17 residues.

This chain uses TRBV29-1 with TRBJ2-7; lacking DNA, the TRBD1 call made by TCRdb goes unchecked. CDR3 size: 11 residues. Germline V gene sequence: CDR1 SQVTM, CDR2 ANQGSEA. The CDR3: CSVDRGSEQYF.

The V call is TRBV9, the J call TRBJ2-1. The germline V gene encodes CDR1 SGDLS and CDR2 YYNGEE. CDR3 length: 15 amino acids. The CDR3 region is CASSISGSSYNEQFF. Combining the CDR3 with reference TRBV9 and TRBJ2-1 gives the whole variable domain DSGVTQTPKHLITATGQRVTLRCSPRSGDLSVYWYQQSLDQGLQFLIQYYNGEERAKGNILERFSAQQFPDLHSELNLSSLELGDSALYFCASSISGSSYNEQFFGPGTRLTVL.

The V call is TRBV29-1, the J call TRBJ2-2. The germline V gene encodes CDR1 SQVTM and CDR2 ANQGSEA. The CDR3 length is 11 residues. The CDR3: CSVLFRGELFF.

This chain joins TRBV28 and TRBJ2-7; with no DNA, the TCRdb D assignment of TRBD1 cannot be verified. The CDR3 contains 16 residues. Germline CDR1 and CDR2: MDHEN and SYDVKM. CDR3 protein: CASSFSARQGWYEQYF.

This sequence joins TRBV30 and TRBJ2-1. The germline CDR1 and CDR2 sequences are GTSNPN and SVGIG (reference sequence). The CDR3 covers 15 residues. This chain's CDR3 is CAWSLTGGSYNEQFF.

The CDR3 is CASARAGITEAFF. The rearrangement joins TRBV2 to TRBJ1-1; there is no DNA to check the TCRdb D call of TRBD1. The CDR3 has 13 residues. CDR1 and CDR2 (germline): SNHLY, FYNNEI. The whole variable domain, filled in from reference TRBV2 and TRBJ1-1, reads EPEVTQTPSHQVTQMGQEVILRCVPISNHLYFYWYRQILGQKVEFLVSFYNNEISEKSEIFDDQFSVERPDGSNFTLKIRSTKLEDSAMYFCASARAGITEAFFGQGTRLTVV.

The chain carries TRBV5-6 and TRBJ2-1. Germline CDR1 reads SGHDT; CDR2 reads YYEEEE. The CDR3 is 12 amino acids. This CDR3 reads CASSLVANEQFF. The whole variable domain, remainder taken from reference TRBV5-6 and TRBJ2-1, is DAGVTQSPTHLIKTRGQQVTLRCSPKSGHDTVSWYQQALGQGPQFIFQYYEEEERQRGNFPDRFSGHQFPNYSSELNVNALLLGDSALYLCASSLVANEQFFGPGTRLTVL.

The genes are TRBV6-2 or TRBV6-3 and TRBJ1-1. CDR3 length equals 17 residues. Germline CDR1 and CDR2: MNHEY and SVGEGT. The CDR3 loop reads CASSYLVRKSAGTEAFF.

The chain recombines TRBV4-1 with TRBJ2-6. This CDR3 is 15 amino acids long. Germline CDR1 and CDR2: MGHRA and YSYEKL. Here the CDR3 reads CASSQVPSGANVLTF.

This sequence joins TRBV12-3 or TRBV12-4 and TRBJ2-7; there is no DNA to check the TCRdb D call of TRBD1. The CDR3 contains 14 residues. CDR3 sequence: CASSSLGQGDEQYF.

The rearrangement joins TRBV19 to TRBJ2-3; the D call from TCRdb, TRBD1, cannot be confirmed without DNA. The CDR3 covers 16 residues. Germline CDR1 and CDR2: LNHDA and SQIVND (reference sequence). CDR3 residues: CASRTMGASRTDTQYF.

The CDR3 sequence: CASSVGDSGNTIYF. The chain couples TRBV9 to TRBJ1-3. CDR1 SGDLS and CDR2 YYNGEE come from the germline V gene. CDR3 size: 14 residues.

The genes are TRBV15 and TRBJ2-1. The CDR3 is 15 amino acids. CDR1 is LNHNV and CDR2 is YYDKDF in the germline V gene (reference sequence). The CDR3 region is CATSKGRSSYNEQFF.

The rearrangement links TRBV7-2 to TRBJ2-7; TCRdb's D call, TRBD1, is unchecked because there is no DNA. The CDR3 is made up of 14 amino acids. Germline V CDR1 and CDR2: SGHTA, FQGNSA. The CDR3 here is CASSLDRGTLEQYF.

The J gene is TRBJ2-3, the V gene TRBV15. The CDR3 runs to 14 residues. CDR1 and CDR2 (germline): LNHNV, YYDKDF (reference sequence). The CDR3 spells CATSRDLVADTQYF.

The chain links TRBV29-1 to TRBJ2-5; TCRdb outputs TRBD1, but without DNA this stays unchecked. The germline gives CDR1 SQVTM, CDR2 ANQGSEA. CDR3 size: 17 residues. The CDR3 region is CSVEVWVGDRGRETQYF.

The J gene is TRBJ2-2, the V gene TRBV29-1; the D call of TRBD1 rests on TCRdb alone, since no DNA is present to check it. The V gene's germline CDR1 is SQVTM and CDR2 ANQGSEA. CDR3 length: 15 residues. CDR3 loop: CSVEWTVGKTGELFF.

The chain employs TRBV29-1 and TRBJ2-7; without DNA, the TCRdb call of TRBD1 cannot be checked. Germline V lookup: CDR1 SQVTM, CDR2 ANQGSEA. This CDR3 has 14 residues. The CDR3 loop reads CSVEGTGESYEQYF.

The genes are TRBV9 and TRBJ2-7; the D call of TRBD1 rests on TCRdb alone, since no DNA is present to check it. Germline assignment: CDR1 SGDLS and CDR2 YYNGEE. The CDR3 covers 15 residues. The CDR3 loop is CASSPEVGLRNEQYF.

The V call is TRBV20-1, the J call TRBJ2-5; with no DNA, the TCRdb D assignment of TRBD1 cannot be verified. The CDR3 has 16 amino acids. From germline, CDR1 is DFQATT and CDR2 SNEGSKA (reference sequence). This CDR3 reads CSARDVRTGHQETQYF.

Here the CDR3 reads CASSFTTGYEQYF. The chain links TRBV27 to TRBJ2-7; TCRdb's assignment of TRBD1 cannot be checked, as there is no DNA. Germline V CDR1 and CDR2: MNHEY, SMNVEV (reference sequence). The CDR3 extends over 13 amino acids.

V usage is TRBV7-8 and J usage is TRBJ2-3. Germline values: CDR1 SGHVS, CDR2 FQNEAQ. The CDR3 extends over 15 amino acids. The chain's CDR3 is CASSLAAGNTDTQYF.

V gene TRBV7-2 combines with J gene TRBJ2-2; TCRdb calls TRBD2, which cannot be checked without DNA. The CDR3 loop spans 14 amino acids. CDR1 is SGHTA, CDR2 FQGNSA, per germline. The CDR3 sequence: CASSWTSAARELFF.

The rearrangement links TRBV4-2 to TRBJ2-3. CDR3 length: 14 residues. Germline assignment: CDR1 LGHNA and CDR2 YNFKEQ. The CDR3 sequence: CASSQGLHTDTQYF.

The V and J genes are TRBV9 and TRBJ2-2. This CDR3 comprises 17 residues. Germline lookup yields CDR1 SGDLS and CDR2 YYNGEE. This chain's CDR3 is CASSAEQVRLNTGELFF. The entire variable domain, with the rest obtained from reference TRBV9 and TRBJ2-2, is as follows: DSGVTQTPKHLITATGQRVTLRCSPRSGDLSVYWYQQSLDQGLQFLIQYYNGEERAKGNILERFSAQQFPDLHSELNLSSLELGDSALYFCASSAEQVRLNTGELFFGEGSRLTVL.